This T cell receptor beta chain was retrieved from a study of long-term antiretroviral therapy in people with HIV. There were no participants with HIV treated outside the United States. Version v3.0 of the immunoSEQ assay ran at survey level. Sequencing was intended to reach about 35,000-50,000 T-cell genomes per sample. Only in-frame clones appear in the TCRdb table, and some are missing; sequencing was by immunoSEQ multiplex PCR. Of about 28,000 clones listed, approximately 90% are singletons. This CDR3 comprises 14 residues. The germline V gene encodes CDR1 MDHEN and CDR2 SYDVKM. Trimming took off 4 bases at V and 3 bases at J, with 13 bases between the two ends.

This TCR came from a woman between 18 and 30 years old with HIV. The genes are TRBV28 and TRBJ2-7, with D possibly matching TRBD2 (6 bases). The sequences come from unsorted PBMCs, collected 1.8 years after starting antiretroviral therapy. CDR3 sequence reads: CASSSFQGGYEQYF. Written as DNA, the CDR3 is TGTGCCAGCAGTTCTTTCCAGGGAGGCTACGAGCAGTACTTC.